The TCR beta chain under discussion was sequenced for a study of shared clonotypes between healthy human individuals. Study-wide results and limits: Non-shared clonotypes had lower generation probabilities than those shared by all four donors. In general, naive subsets displayed greater estimated richness than memory subsets did.

For this clone: Its specificity is unknown.

Naive CD8 cells comprised CD45RO-negative, CCR7-positively selected cells, excluding terminally differentiated effector memory CD45RA+ cells. Generated by immunoSEQ multiplex PCR, the TCRdb table keeps only in-frame clones and is missing some. The table records roughly 550,000 clones, 95% of them present only once. With 0 bases removed from V and 10 bases from J, the gap between germline ends came to 13 bases. Germline CDR1 SGHRS, CDR2 YFSETQ. The length of the CDR3 is 13 residues. The TCR originated in a woman aged 30 to 39 in good health. V and J are TRBV5-1 and TRBJ1-2; D might be TRBD1 (5 bases). What was sequenced was naive CD8+ T cells sorted from blood. The CDR3 region is CASSLGLGAIYTF. CDR3 coding DNA: TGCGCCAGCAGCTTGGGATTAGGGGCGATCTACACCTTC.